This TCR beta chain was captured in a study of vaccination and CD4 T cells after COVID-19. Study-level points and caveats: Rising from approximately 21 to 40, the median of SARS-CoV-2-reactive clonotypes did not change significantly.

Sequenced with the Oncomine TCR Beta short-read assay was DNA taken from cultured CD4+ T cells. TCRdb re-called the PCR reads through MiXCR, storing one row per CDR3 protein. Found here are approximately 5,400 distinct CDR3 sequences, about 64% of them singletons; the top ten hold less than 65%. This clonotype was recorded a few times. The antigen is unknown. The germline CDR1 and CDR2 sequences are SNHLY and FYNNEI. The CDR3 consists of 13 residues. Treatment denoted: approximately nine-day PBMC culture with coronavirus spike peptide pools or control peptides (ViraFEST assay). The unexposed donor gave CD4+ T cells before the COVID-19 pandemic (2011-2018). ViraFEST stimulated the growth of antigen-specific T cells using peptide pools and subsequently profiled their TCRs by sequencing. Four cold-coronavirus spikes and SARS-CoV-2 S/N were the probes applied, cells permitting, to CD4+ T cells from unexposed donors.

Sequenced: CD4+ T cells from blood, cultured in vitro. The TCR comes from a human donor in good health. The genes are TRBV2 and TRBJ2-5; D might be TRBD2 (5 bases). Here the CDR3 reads CATQAVVGETQYF. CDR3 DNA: TGTGCGACCCAAGCGGTGGTCGGCGAGACCCAGTACTTC.